This TCR beta chain originates from a study of blood T cell repertoires in COVID-19. Study-level background: The United States, Italy and Spain provided the acute and convalescent COVID-19 samples. The analysed material was cDNA or gDNA that came from T cells, B-cell-depleted T cells, or PBMCs.

In the original analysis: Using reference gene primer amplification, nucleated cell counts were estimated. Assay: immunoSEQ multiplex PCR; the TCRdb copy retains only in-frame clones and omits some. Clonal size and the V and J genes are those of that table, whereas D and trimming came from the DNA. Found here are about 170,000 clones, about 88% of them singletons; the top ten hold roughly 24%. Per the germline V gene, CDR1 is MNHEY and CDR2 is SVGAGI. The CDR3 consists of 15 residues. V lost 5 bases and J lost 3; bases outside the gene matches: 4. There are a few counts of this clone. Sample: peripheral blood. The chain has TRBV6-5 and TRBJ1-3, with 10 bases fitting TRBD1. The receptor comes from a man aged 60 to 69 with acute or convalescent COVID-19. The CDR3 sequence is CASSRDRGHGNTIYF. In DNA, the CDR3 is TGTGCCAGCAGTCGCGACAGGGGGCATGGAAACACCATATATTTT.